The clone carrying this T cell receptor (beta chain) was counted between two and nine times. The antigen is undetermined. The sample belongs to a study of human T cells and chemical hapten exposure. Study context: The patient population, which was mostly female, had alopecia areata, totalis or universalis.

Germline V CDR1 and CDR2: KGHDR, SFDVKD. V lost 5 bases, J lost 5 bases, and 15 bases lay in between. The CDR3 sequence is 15 residues long. Time point reported: patch test 3, about 24 weeks after DPC sensitization. The treatment here: therapeutic diphenylcyclopropenone sensitization with weekly scalp DPC. Overall study findings and caveats: Alopecia was present in the donors, so their immune response may differ from healthy people's. Large CDR3 similarity clusters arose significantly more often from expanded TCRs than from controls. Patch test score was positively correlated with the counts of TCRs that had expanded at PT1.

TCRdb reanalysed the RACE reads using MiXCR and keeps one entry per CDR3 protein. This sample has 150,000 to 200,000 distinct CDR3 sequences, with 24% found just once. This chain joins TRBV24-1 and TRBJ2-1, with D hard to call. The material sequenced was whole blood, taken in connection with sensitization to the hapten diphenylcyclopropenone (DPC). The sequence derives from a woman in her thirties or forties with alopecia areata. Some clones in this sample may be carry-over from other donors' samples. CDR3 amino acids: CATSVRVSPHNEQFF. CDR3 DNA: TGTGCCACCAGTGTCCGGGTTAGTCCCCACAATGAGCAGTTCTTC.